The clone carrying this T cell receptor (beta chain) came up many times. Germline lookup yields CDR1 SGHKS and CDR2 YYEKEE (reference sequence). Trimming left V 3 bases short and J 1 base short, with 11 bases between. CDR3 length: 15 residues. It was by 5'RACE with 10-nucleotide random UMIs that the cDNA was made. A single record per CDR3 protein comes from TCRdb applying MiXCR to the 5' RACE reads. The data contain about 16,000 distinct CDR3 sequences, about 14% of them singletons. The data are from a study of neurological immune-mediated disorders. This TCR was sampled from a man aged 55-75 years with HTLV-1-associated myelopathy (HAM/TSP). The material sequenced was PBMCs. This sequence joins TRBV5-5 and TRBJ1-5; no reliable D call. CDR3 residues: CASSSLGSSNQPQHF. The CDR3 DNA is TGTGCCAGCAGCTCCCTAGGGTCAAGCAATCAGCCCCAGCATTTT. The full variable domain, with the rest looked up from reference TRBV5-5 and TRBJ1-5, is DAGVTQSPTHLIKTRGQQVTLRCSPISGHKSVSWYQQVLGQGPQFIFQYYEKEERGRGNFPDRFSARQFPNYSSELNVNALLLGDSALYLCASSSLGSSNQPQHFGDGTRLSIL.